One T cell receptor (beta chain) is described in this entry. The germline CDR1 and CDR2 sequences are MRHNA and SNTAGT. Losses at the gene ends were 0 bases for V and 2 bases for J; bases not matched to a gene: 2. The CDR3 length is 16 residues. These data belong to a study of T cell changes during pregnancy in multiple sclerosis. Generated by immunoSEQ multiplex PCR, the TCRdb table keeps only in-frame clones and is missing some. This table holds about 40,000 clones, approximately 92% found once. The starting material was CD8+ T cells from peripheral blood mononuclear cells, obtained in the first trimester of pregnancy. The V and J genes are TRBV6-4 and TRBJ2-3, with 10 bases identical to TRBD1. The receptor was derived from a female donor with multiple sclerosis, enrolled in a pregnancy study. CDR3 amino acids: CASSDSDRGPTDTQYF. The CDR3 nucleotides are TGTGCCAGCAGTGACTCAGACAGGGGGCCCACAGATACGCAGTATTTT.